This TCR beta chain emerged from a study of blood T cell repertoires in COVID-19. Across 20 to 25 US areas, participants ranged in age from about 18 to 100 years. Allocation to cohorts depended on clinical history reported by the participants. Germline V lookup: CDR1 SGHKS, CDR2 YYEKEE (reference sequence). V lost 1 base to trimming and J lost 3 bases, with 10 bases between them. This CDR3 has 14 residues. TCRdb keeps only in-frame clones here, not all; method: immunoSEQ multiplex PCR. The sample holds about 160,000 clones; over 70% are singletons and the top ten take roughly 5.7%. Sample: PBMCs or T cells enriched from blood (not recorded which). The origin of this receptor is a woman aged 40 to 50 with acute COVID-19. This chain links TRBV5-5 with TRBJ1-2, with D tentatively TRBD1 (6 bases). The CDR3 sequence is CASSLYREYYGYTF. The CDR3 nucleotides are TGTGCCAGCAGCTTGTACAGGGAGTACTATGGCTACACCTTC.